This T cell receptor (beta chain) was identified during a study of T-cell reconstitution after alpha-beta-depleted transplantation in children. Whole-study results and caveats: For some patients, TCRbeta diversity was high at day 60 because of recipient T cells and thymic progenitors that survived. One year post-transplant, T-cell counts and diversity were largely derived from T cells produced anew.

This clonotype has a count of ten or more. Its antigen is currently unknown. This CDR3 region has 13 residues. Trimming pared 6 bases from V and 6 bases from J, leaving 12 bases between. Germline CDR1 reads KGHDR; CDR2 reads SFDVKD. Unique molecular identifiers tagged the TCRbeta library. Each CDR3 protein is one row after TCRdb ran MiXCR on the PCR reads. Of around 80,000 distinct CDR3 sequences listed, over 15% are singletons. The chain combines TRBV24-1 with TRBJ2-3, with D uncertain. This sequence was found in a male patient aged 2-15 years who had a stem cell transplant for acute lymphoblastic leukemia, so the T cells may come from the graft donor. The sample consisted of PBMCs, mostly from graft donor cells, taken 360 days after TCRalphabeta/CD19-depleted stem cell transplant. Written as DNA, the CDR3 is TGTGCCACCAGTCCCAAGGACGTGGATACGCAGTATTTT. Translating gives CATSPKDVDTQYF.